These 18 T cell receptor beta chains share one sample of origin, sequenced in a study of T cell responses to AZD1222 COVID-19 vaccine. Sequencing was performed with immunoSEQ multiplex PCR; in TCRdb, only in-frame clones are kept and a portion is missing. The sample lists some 81,000 clones, approximately 90% occurring once. The input for sequencing was peripheral blood, taken 28 days after the second AZD1222 dose. The origin of the receptors is an adult who received the AZD1222 COVID-19 vaccine.

This chain uses TRBV7-9 with TRBJ1-1; the D gene is possibly TRBD1 (6 bases). Germline V gene lookup returns CDR1 SEHNR and CDR2 FQNEAQ (reference sequence). Trimming shortened V by 1 base and J by 8 bases, and 11 bases separated the two germline ends. The CDR3 contains 13 residues. The CDR3 loop reads CASSLGTVVEAFF. DNA for the CDR3: TGTGCCAGCAGCTTAGGGACAGTAGTCGAAGCTTTCTTT.

This chain uses TRBV30 with TRBJ1-1, with D possibly being TRBD1 (5 bases). Germline V gives CDR1 GTSNPN, CDR2 SVGIG (reference sequence). The germline V and J ends were trimmed by 2 bases and 1 base, with 11 bases remaining between them. The CDR3 sequence is 14 residues long. The CDR3 sequence: CAWSRQMWNTEAFF. Here the CDR3 DNA reads TGTGCCTGGAGTCGACAGATGTGGAACACTGAAGCTTTCTTT.

The chain couples TRBV21-1 to TRBJ1-1. TRBV21-1 is tagged as a pseudogene. CDR3 length equals 14 residues. The CDR3 nucleotides read TGTGCCAGCAGCAGGTCCCCGGCGAACACTGAAGCTTTCTTT. Translation: CASSRSPANTEAFF.

This clone was picked up a small number of times. The V and J genes are TRBV6-5 and TRBJ2-2; unclear D gene. Trimming cost V 4 bases and J 7 bases, with 19 bases left between them. Germline loops: CDR1 MNHEY, CDR2 SVGAGI. The CDR3 sequence is 16 residues long. This CDR3 reads CASSFHTNPIIGELFF. CDR3 bases: TGTGCCAGCAGTTTCCACACGAACCCAATTATCGGGGAGCTGTTTTTT.

The rearrangement uses TRBV27 and TRBJ2-7; a possible D gene is TRBD2 (6 bases). This CDR3 has 17 amino acids. The germline V gene encodes CDR1 MNHEY and CDR2 SMNVEV (reference sequence). Trimming took off 4 bases at V and 0 bases at J, with 19 bases between the two ends. The CDR3 coding sequence is TGTGCCAGCAGTTGGGCGGGCGGGACCCAGAGCTCCTACGAGCAGTACTTC. This gives the protein CASSWAGGTQSSYEQYF.

The chain joins TRBV7-3 to TRBJ2-3, with TRBD2 matching 10 bases. Germline V CDR1 and CDR2: SGHTA, FQGTGA. V shed 2 bases, J shed 0 bases, and the junction held 8 bases outside the gene matches. The CDR3 runs 18 residues. CDR3 nucleotide sequence: TGTGCCAGCAGCTTACTTGGACTAGCGGCCGTTAGCACAGATACGCAGTATTTT. Amino acids: CASSLLGLAAVSTDTQYF.

The V gene is TRBV10-1, the J gene TRBJ1-6, with 7 bases that match TRBD1. The CDR3 is 14 amino acids. The J segment lost 7 bases and the V segment lost 6 bases, leaving 6 bases of the junction unmatched. Germline V gene sequence: CDR1 WNHNN, CDR2 SYGVQD (reference sequence). The CDR3 DNA follows: TGCGCCAGCAGCTCAGGGGGAACGAATTCACCCCTCCACTTT. Amino acids: CASSSGGTNSPLHF.

The chain combines TRBV7-2 with TRBJ1-2; tentative D call: TRBD1 (6 bases). V was shortened by 4 bases and J by 0 bases, with 21 bases between the two germline ends. The CDR3 totals 18 residues. Germline V gives CDR1 SGHTA, CDR2 FQGNSA. CDR3 loop: CASSSNRVGASTNYGYTF. Written as DNA, the CDR3 is TGTGCCAGCAGCTCCAACAGGGTCGGCGCGAGTACTAACTATGGCTACACCTTC.

To note about this clone: It may be a read error: a sequence one base away is much more abundant. V and J are TRBV2 and TRBJ1-4, with no clear D. In germline, CDR1 is SNHLY, CDR2 FYNNEI. The CDR3 is 14 amino acids. Between the trimmed V and J ends, which lost 6 bases and 0 bases, there was a span of 8 bases. DNA for the CDR3: TGTGCCAGCAGCGTAATTGCAACTAATGAAAAACTGTTTTTT. Protein sequence: CASSVIATNEKLFF.

CDR3 protein: CASSLEQNTEAFF. The CDR3 DNA sequence: TGTGCCAGCAGCTTGGAGCAGAACACTGAAGCTTTCTTT. The chain is built from TRBV7-3 and TRBJ1-1; D gene unclear. V lost 3 bases to trimming and J lost 1 base, with 6 bases between them. The CDR3 is 13 residues long. Germline CDR1 is SGHTA and CDR2 is FQGTGA.

The chain has TRBV6-5 and TRBJ2-7; possibly TRBD1 or TRBD2 for D (6 bases each). Trimming shortened V by 8 bases and J by 5 bases, and 19 bases separated the two germline ends. The CDR3 runs to 14 residues. The germline CDR1 and CDR2 sequences are MNHEY and SVGAGI. CDR3 sequence reads: CASFLGGFIHEQYF. CDR3 nucleotide sequence: TGTGCCAGCTTCCTAGGGGGGTTTATCCACGAGCAGTACTTC.

The chain has TRBV29-1 and TRBJ1-5, with TRBD1 matching 12 bases. Germline V CDR1 and CDR2: SQVTM, ANQGSEA. Losses at the gene ends were 7 bases for V and 7 bases for J; bases not matched to a gene: 5. This CDR3 comprises 13 residues. CDR3 region: CSAGTGGPQPQHF. The CDR3 nucleotides are TGCAGCGCTGGGACAGGGGGCCCCCAGCCCCAGCATTTT.

The chain is built from TRBV11-3 and TRBJ1-2; D gene uncertain. This CDR3 has 17 amino acids. V lost 2 bases and J 8 bases, leaving 24 bases between the germline ends. Germline lookup yields CDR1 SGHNT and CDR2 YENEEA. CDR3 in DNA: TGTGCCAGCAGCTTACGGGGTGGTAGCCAGGCTCCTCCCGGCTACACCTTC. Encoded protein: CASSLRGGSQAPPGYTF.

This chain connects TRBV3-1 (or the pseudogene TRBV3-2) to TRBJ1-1; D ambiguous. The germline V gene has CDR1 LGHDT and CDR2 YNNKEL (reference sequence). V lost 1 base and J lost 1, with 7 bases in between. There are 14 residues in the CDR3. CDR3 coding DNA: TGTGCCAGCAGCCAAGTCTCAGGGAACACTGAAGCTTTCTTT. This sequence encodes CASSQVSGNTEAFF.

The chain uses TRBV5-1 and TRBJ2-1; the match to TRBD2 covers 10 bases. CDR1 is SGHRS and CDR2 is YFSETQ in the germline V gene. The ends lost 3 bases at V and 5 bases at J; junction bases unmatched: 14. The CDR3 contains 18 residues. The CDR3 DNA reads as TGCGCCAGCAGCTCAGCTAGCGGGGGCCGACGATTAAACAATGAGCAGTTCTTC. This codes for CASSSASGGRRLNNEQFF.

V usage is TRBV28 and J usage is TRBJ1-2; D might be TRBD1 (6 bases). V lost 5 bases to trimming and J lost 8 bases, with 12 bases between them. CDR3 length: 12 residues. Germline CDR1 reads MDHEN; CDR2 reads SYDVKM. The CDR3 DNA sequence: TGTGCCAGCAGTAACAACAGGGCCGGCTACACCTTC. Its translation: CASSNNRAGYTF.

The chain carries TRBV30 and TRBJ2-3, with D perhaps being TRBD1 or TRBD2 (5 bases each). The CDR3 consists of 15 residues. V shed 4 bases and J shed 6 bases, with 20 bases lying between them. In germline, CDR1 is GTSNPN, CDR2 SVGIG (reference sequence). CDR3 sequence: CAWTLGVTVMDTQYF. The CDR3, as DNA: TGTGCCTGGACCTTGGGGGTGACGGTGATGGATACGCAGTATTTT.

The chain joins TRBV18 to TRBJ2-7; 7 bases are a match to TRBD2. Germline lookup yields CDR1 KGHSH and CDR2 LQKENI. V was pared by 3 bases and J by 1 base, with 9 bases of the junction left unmatched. The CDR3 runs to 16 residues. CDR3 DNA: TGTGCCAGCTCACCGAGACTAGCTGTGAGTTCCTACGAGCAGTACTTC. This gives the protein CASSPRLAVSSYEQYF.